This T cell receptor beta chain is drawn from a study of T cell responses to AZD1222 COVID-19 vaccine. Study details: Analysis merged second doses at about 4 or about 12 weeks. Findings and limits, study-wide: Females outnumbered males among donors, who were mostly white British; clonal diversity was possibly underestimated. Spike-specific TCR breadth and depth rose after two AZD1222 doses.

The CDR3 has 14 amino acids. The junction had 7 bases not matched to a gene; V was cut back by 4 bases and J by 4 bases. In germline, CDR1 is SGHDT, CDR2 YYEEEE. The method was immunoSEQ multiplex PCR; TCRdb's version includes in-frame clones alone and lacks a portion of them. The table shows about 150,000 clones, with approximately 88% occurring only once. About this clone: Its antigen remains unidentified.

The chain joins TRBV5-6 to TRBJ1-2; 7 nucleotides line up with TRBD1. This sequence was found in an adult in good health. This specimen consisted of peripheral blood, obtained on day 0 of AZD1222 vaccination. CDR3 residues: CASSSRQGSYGYTF. The CDR3 region has the DNA TGTGCCAGCAGCAGTAGACAGGGAAGCTATGGCTACACCTTC.